This T cell receptor beta chain is from a study of blood T cell repertoires in COVID-19. Study-level information: Both acute and convalescent COVID-19 samples were obtained from the United States, Italy and Spain. The analysed material was cDNA or gDNA that came from T cells, B-cell-depleted T cells, or PBMCs.

Seattle cases were enrolled at active infection and followed longitudinally. Original handling: Estimation of nucleated cell counts relied on the amplification of reference gene primers. Only in-frame clones appear in the TCRdb table, and some are missing; sequencing was by immunoSEQ multiplex PCR. V, J and clone size reflect that table, while D and trimming were determined from the DNA. The table includes more than 45,000 clones, 85% to 90% detected once. The CDR3 sequence is 14 residues long. Germline lookup yields CDR1 SGHRS and CDR2 YFSETQ. V lost 5 bases to trimming and J lost 7 bases, with 19 bases between them.

The specimen was peripheral blood. This chain joins TRBV5-1 and TRBJ2-7; a possible D gene is TRBD2 (5 bases). This TCR derives from a woman older than 75 with COVID-19, enrolled during active disease. The CDR3 nucleotides read TGCGCCAGCAGTGTCGACGGTGGCCCGGGGGAGCAGTACTTC. Its translation is CASSVDGGPGEQYF.